Below are 21 T cell receptor beta chains sequenced from a single sample in a study of T cell responses to AZD1222 COVID-19 vaccine. TCRdb's copy holds only in-frame clones and misses some; the assay was immunoSEQ multiplex PCR. In the table there are more than 150,000 clones, 80% to 95% of which are singletons. Specimen: peripheral blood, collected 28 days after the second AZD1222 dose. Source of these receptors: an adult who received the AZD1222 COVID-19 vaccine.

The chain employs TRBV19 and TRBJ2-3; the match to TRBD2 covers 10 bases. The CDR3 totals 16 residues. V lost 5 bases to trimming and J lost 6 bases; unmatched junction nucleotides: 11. Germline V gene sequence: CDR1 LNHDA, CDR2 SQIVND (reference sequence). The CDR3 loop reads CASSDLAGVVRDTQYF. The CDR3 coding sequence is TGTGCCAGTAGTGACCTAGCGGGAGTGGTTCGGGATACGCAGTATTTT.

This chain connects TRBV4-3 to TRBJ2-3; perhaps TRBD2 as D (6 bases). The V and J ends lost 4 bases and 10 bases respectively, with 15 bases between them. This CDR3 has 13 residues. The germline gives CDR1 LGHNA, CDR2 YSLEER. CDR3 sequence reads: CASSPEVPGAQYF. CDR3 nucleotides: TGCGCCAGCAGCCCGGAGGTACCGGGGGCGCAGTATTTT.

This clone was seen just once. This rearrangement joins TRBV3-1 (or the pseudogene TRBV3-2) to TRBJ2-3, with 7 bases fitting TRBD1. V lost 4 bases to trimming and J lost 6 bases; unmatched junction nucleotides: 19. The V gene's germline CDR1 is LGHDT and CDR2 YNNKEL (reference sequence). The CDR3 has 18 amino acids. CDR3 DNA sequence: TGTGCCAGCAGCCCGTCAGAGAACCGGGACAGACGACCGGATACGCAGTATTTT. It is translated as CASSPSENRDRRPDTQYF.

The V gene is TRBV29-1, the J gene TRBJ1-5; maybe TRBD1 (5 bases). Germline CDR1 reads SQVTM; CDR2 reads ANQGSEA. This CDR3 region has 12 residues. Trimming removed 4 bases at V and 4 bases at J, with 8 bases between. The DNA of the CDR3 is TGCAGCGTTGGCGGGGGGAATCAGCCCCAGCATTTT. Translation gives CSVGGGNQPQHF.

The rearrangement joins TRBV5-1 to TRBJ2-6; unclear D gene. The germline CDR1 and CDR2 sequences are SGHRS and YFSETQ. The CDR3 has 14 amino acids. V was pared by 8 bases and J by 0 bases, with 9 bases between. CDR3 loop: CASTDTSGANVLTF. The CDR3 DNA follows: TGCGCCAGTACCGACACCTCTGGGGCCAACGTCCTGACTTTC. Full variable domain (rest looked up from reference TRBV5-1 and TRBJ2-6): KAGVTQTPRYLIKTRGQQVTLSCSPISGHRSVSWYQQTPGQGLQFLFEYFSETQRNKGNFPGRFSGRQFSNSRSEMNVSTLELGDSALYLCASTDTSGANVLTFGAGSRLTVL.

The gene calls are TRBV5-4 and TRBJ2-2, with D uncertain. CDR1 SGHNT and CDR2 YYREEE come from the germline V gene (reference sequence). With 4 bases removed from V and 0 bases from J, the gap between germline ends came to 13 bases. The CDR3 extends over 16 amino acids. Here the CDR3 DNA reads TGTGCCAGCAGCCCCGCGGCGAGATCGAACACCGGGGAGCTGTTTTTT. Translating it yields CASSPAARSNTGELFF.

The V and J genes are TRBV5-6 and TRBJ2-1; TRBD2 aligns across 11 bases. Germline V gene lookup returns CDR1 SGHDT and CDR2 YYEEEE. The CDR3 extends over 15 amino acids. V lost 3 bases, J lost 5 bases, and 4 bases stayed unmatched. In nucleotides, the CDR3 is TGTGCCAGCAGCTCACTAGCGGGGGCCAACAATGAGCAGTTCTTC. Translated, it gives CASSSLAGANNEQFF.

This clone was detected a few times. CDR3 in amino acids: CASSWETTGLYEQYF. In DNA, the CDR3 is TGTGCCAGCAGCTGGGAGACGACAGGACTCTACGAGCAGTACTTC. The V and J genes are TRBV7-9 and TRBJ2-7; weak D call: TRBD1 (6 bases). V was clipped by 4 bases and J by 3 bases, with 16 bases between them. Germline V gene data show CDR1 as SEHNR and CDR2 as FQNEAQ (reference sequence). The CDR3 consists of 15 residues.

This clone was seen more than once but under ten times. V is TRBV19 and J is TRBJ1-5; no reliable D call. CDR1 and CDR2 from the germline V gene are LNHDA and SQIVND (reference sequence). This CDR3 comprises 15 residues. V gave up 6 bases and J gave up 4 bases, with 16 bases separating them. Here the CDR3 reads CASSPPRGRNQPQHF. CDR3 in DNA: TGTGCCAGTAGCCCCCCAAGAGGGCGGAATCAGCCCCAGCATTTT.

V and J are TRBV6-4 and TRBJ1-1, with D uncertain. CDR3 length: 10 amino acids. Germline loops: CDR1 MRHNA, CDR2 SNTAGT. With 10 bases removed from V and 5 bases from J, the gap between germline ends came to 8 bases. The CDR3 region is CAIGGTEAFF. In nucleotides, the CDR3 is TGTGCCATCGGAGGGACTGAAGCTTTCTTT.

Comment on this clone: The conserved phenylalanine or tryptophan normally closing the CDR3 is absent here, so this likely arose from a read error. It is unclear where the CDR3 begins or ends on the DNA, so no DNA is shown, and the CDR3 is as TCRdb lists it. The chain carries TRBV10-1 and TRBJ1-4. The CDR3 is 12 amino acids long, termini counted. Germline V gene data show CDR1 as WNHNN and CDR2 as SYGVQD (reference sequence). This chain's CDR3 is CASSEQTRTLNR.

The chain couples TRBV2 to TRBJ2-7, with 12 bases matching TRBD2. J lost 5 bases, V lost 6 bases, and 8 bases had no gene match. The CDR3 has 15 residues. CDR1 and CDR2 from the germline V gene are SNHLY and FYNNEI. CDR3 sequence reads: CASRERTSGTDEQYF. The CDR3 coding sequence is TGTGCCAGCAGGGAAAGGACTAGCGGGACTGACGAGCAGTACTTC. Using reference TRBV2 and TRBJ2-7 for the parts outside the CDR3, the full variable domain is EPEVTQTPSHQVTQMGQEVILRCVPISNHLYFYWYRQILGQKVEFLVSFYNNEISEKSEIFDDQFSVERPDGSNFTLKIRSTKLEDSAMYFCASRERTSGTDEQYFGPGTRLTVT.

The chain joins TRBV12-3 or TRBV12-4 to TRBJ1-3, with a weak D call TRBD1 (5 bases). The CDR3 contains 13 residues. V gave up 3 bases and J gave up 5 bases, with 8 bases separating them. The CDR3 region is CASSFDRRNTIYF. CDR3 DNA sequence: TGTGCCAGCAGTTTCGACAGACGAAACACCATATATTTT.

The gene calls are TRBV28 and TRBJ1-1, with 7 bases identical to TRBD1. This CDR3 contains 15 residues. Germline lookup yields CDR1 MDHEN and CDR2 SYDVKM. V trimming: 5 bases; J trimming: 5 bases; junction bases outside the gene matches: 11. This CDR3 is CASSPWGRGETEAFF. The DNA for the CDR3 is TGTGCCAGCAGTCCCTGGGGCAGGGGGGAAACTGAAGCTTTCTTT.

In its sample, this clone was seen once. This chain links TRBV19 with TRBJ1-3; D uncertain. V lost 6 bases and J 1 base, leaving 16 bases between the germline ends. CDR3 length: 16 amino acids. Germline V gene lookup returns CDR1 LNHDA and CDR2 SQIVND (reference sequence). CDR3 residues: CASRGMLRMSGNTIYF. The CDR3 DNA follows: TGTGCCAGTAGGGGAATGTTAAGGATGTCTGGAAACACCATATATTTT.

The chain uses TRBV19 and TRBJ1-2, with D unclear. The CDR3 is 16 amino acids. Trimming removed 10 bases at V and 4 bases at J, with 25 bases between. Germline values: CDR1 LNHDA, CDR2 SQIVND (reference sequence). Here the CDR3 DNA reads TGTGCCAACTATTGGGGAGATTCAGCCTTTTTCTATGGCTACACCTTC. This encodes CANYWGDSAFFYGYTF.

The chain has TRBV6-4 and TRBJ2-2; D call uncertain. CDR3 length equals 13 residues. Germline V gives CDR1 MRHNA, CDR2 SNTAGT. Trimming removed 6 bases at V and 6 bases at J, with 11 bases between. CDR3 amino acids: CASSMEGAGELFF. In DNA, the CDR3 is TGTGCCAGCAGCATGGAAGGAGCCGGGGAGCTGTTTTTT.

The chain joins TRBV2 to TRBJ1-5; D might be TRBD1 (6 bases). The CDR3 extends over 14 amino acids. V gave up 7 bases and J gave up 2 bases, with 12 bases separating them. From germline, CDR1 is SNHLY and CDR2 FYNNEI. CDR3 amino acids: CASMRGAGNQPQHF. The CDR3 coding sequence is TGTGCCAGCATGAGGGGGGCTGGCAATCAGCCCCAGCATTTT.

This clone is a singleton in its sample. This rearrangement joins TRBV7-3 to TRBJ2-7; a weak D match, TRBD2 (5 bases). Trimming removed 5 bases at V and 2 bases at J, with 16 bases between. This CDR3 is built from 15 residues. CDR1 is SGHTA, CDR2 FQGTGA, per germline. CDR3 loop: CASSESGLAPYEQYF. CDR3 in DNA: TGTGCCAGCAGCGAATCCGGTCTAGCTCCCTACGAGCAGTACTTC. Full variable domain (rest looked up from reference TRBV7-3 and TRBJ2-7): GAGVSQTPSNKVTEKGKYVELRCDPISGHTALYWYRQSLGQGPEFLIYFQGTGAADDSGLPNDRFFAVRPEGSVSTLKIQRTERGDSAVYLCASSESGLAPYEQYFGPGTRLTVT.

CDR3 residues: CASSLIRQAGKTQYF. The CDR3 nucleotides are TGCGCCAGCAGCTTGATAAGACAGGCAGGGAAGACCCAGTACTTC. The chain employs TRBV5-1 and TRBJ2-5; TRBD1 is a possible D gene (6 bases). The length of the CDR3 is 15 residues. V lost 1 base to trimming and J lost 6 bases, with 16 bases between them. CDR1 and CDR2 (germline): SGHRS, YFSETQ.

The V and J genes are TRBV2 and TRBJ2-7; D is ambiguous. V gave up 7 bases and J gave up 4 bases, with 14 bases separating them. Germline V lookup: CDR1 SNHLY, CDR2 FYNNEI. This CDR3 is 13 amino acids long. This CDR3 is CASKPDGRYEQYF. The DNA of the CDR3 is TGTGCCAGCAAGCCGGACGGCCGATACGAGCAGTACTTC.